A selection of T cell receptor beta chains follows, all from one sample in a study of beta chain features in type 1 diabetes. Using immunoSEQ multiplex PCR, the repertoire was profiled, and TCRdb retains in-frame clones only, with some absent. The top ten clones hold 0.45% to 0.6% of a sample with 150,000 to 200,000 clones, 6.5% to 8.5% of them seen once. The sample consisted of central memory CD4+ T cells from blood. The receptors were sampled from a woman younger than 30 with type 1 diabetes. The CDR3 runs from the conserved cysteine through the conserved F or W. The order of the fields is V gene, clone size, D gene, J gene, CDR3 DNA, CDR3 protein. A D gene is named only where the DNA matches it firmly. Some rows have no size entry. The others give once, few or many, or a class for an expanded clone.

TRBV18	NA	TRBD1	TRBJ2-7	TGTGCCAGCTCACCTCAGAGCACAGGGGATCCCTACGAGCAGTACTTC	CASSPQSTGDPYEQYF
TRBV6-5	few	TRBD2	TRBJ2-1	TGTGCCAGCAGGCCGGGACTAGCGTTCAATGAGCAGTTCTTC	CASRPGLAFNEQFF
TRBV11-3	NA	NA	TRBJ2-7	TGTGCCAGCAGCTTAGCCAGGGCCTCCTACGAGCAGTACTTC	CASSLARASYEQYF
TRBV9	NA	NA	TRBJ2-4	TGTGCCAGCAGCGTACGACCCAGGTTCAAAAACATTCAGTACTTC	CASSVRPRFKNIQYF
TRBV6-5	many	NA	TRBJ1-6	TGTGCCAGCAATACGGGCGGGATCAATTCACCCCTCCACTTT	CASNTGGINSPLHF
TRBV29-1	many	NA	TRBJ2-5	TGCAGCGCCTCCCCTGGGGGGGCCGGGGAGACCCAGTACTTC	CSASPGGAGETQYF
TRBV5-1	few	TRBD1	TRBJ1-1	TGCGCCAGCACCCGAGGCGGGACAGGGGGGGACACTGAAGCTTTCTTT	CASTRGGTGGDTEAFF
TRBV5-1	few	TRBD1	TRBJ1-4	TGCGCCAGCAGAAGAGCACAGGGGGCCGGCGAAAAACTGTTTTTT	CASRRAQGAGEKLFF
TRBV29-1	few	NA	TRBJ1-4	TGCAGCGCCCGAGTAAATGAAAAACTGTTTTTT	CSARVNEKLFF
TRBV7-2	few	NA	TRBJ1-3	TGTGCCAGCAGCTTCCCGGCCGCCCAGGCTGGAAACACCATATATTTT	CASSFPAAQAGNTIYF
TRBV15	few	NA	TRBJ1-2	TGTGCCACCAGGGAGAACTATGGCTACACCTTC	CATRENYGYTF
TRBV29-1	NA	TRBD1	TRBJ1-2	TGCAGCGTCCGGGACAGGGACTACAGTGGTTATGGCTACACCTTC	CSVRDRDYSGYGYTF
TRBV18	NA	TRBD1	TRBJ1-5	TGTGCCAGCTCACCCGGACAGGGGGGACAGCCCCAGCATTTT	CASSPGQGGQPQHF
TRBV28	NA	NA	TRBJ1-1	TGTGCCAGCGTAACCGCGGGGCGGGCTGAAGCTTTCTTT	CASVTAGRAEAFF
TRBV18	few	TRBD2	TRBJ2-5	TGTGCCAGCTCACCATCTAGCGGGAGAGGGGAGACCCAGTACTTC	CASSPSSGRGETQYF
TRBV6-6	NA	NA	TRBJ2-5	TGTGCCAGCAGTTACCGCGGGAACGGGGAAGAGACCCAGTACTTC	CASSYRGNGEETQYF